These T cell receptor beta chains were read from a single sample in a study of Graves' ophthalmopathy and Graves' hyperthyroidism. Using its own MiXCR run on the multiplex PCR reads, TCRdb lists one record per CDR3 protein. This sample carries fewer than 400,000 distinct CDR3 sequences, around 18% of them seen once, and the ten largest clones take 1.6%. Sequencing was done on a sample of peripheral blood. The origin of the receptors is a young woman with Graves' ophthalmopathy. CDR3s include the opening cysteine and the closing phenylalanine or tryptophan. The D gene is left open where the match is weak. The listing skips clone size in some rows; elsewhere it reads once, few, many or a size class.

J | V | size | D | DNA | CDR3
TRBJ2-7 | TRBV12-5 | many | - | TGTGCTAGTGGTTTGGAACCGCAAACCTACGAGCAGTACTTC | CASGLEPQTYEQYF
TRBJ2-7 | TRBV19 | many | TRBD1 | TGTGCCAGTAGTTATCTCGGGACAGGGTCCTACGAGCAGTACTTC | CASSYLGTGSYEQYF
TRBJ2-7 | TRBV6-2/TRBV6-3 | many | - | TGTGCCAGCTTACGGGGCGTGGGCGACTCCTACGAGCAGTACTTC | CASLRGVGDSYEQYF
TRBJ1-2 | TRBV12-3/TRBV12-4 | many | - | TGTGCCAGCAGTTTATCCGGAGGCGGGGATGGCTACACCTTC | CASSLSGGGDGYTF
TRBJ2-5 | TRBV7-2 | many | TRBD2 | TGTGCCAGCAGCTTTGGAACTAGCGGGGGTGGAAGAGAGACCCAGTACTTC | CASSFGTSGGGRETQYF
TRBJ2-7 | TRBV5-1 | many | TRBD1 | TGCGCCAGCAGCTTGGAAAAGGGACAGGACTACGAGCAGTACTTC | CASSLEKGQDYEQYF
TRBJ2-7 | TRBV9 | few | TRBD2 | TGTGCCAGCAGTCGCCTAGCGGGAGAGGTGATCAACGAGCAGTACTTC | CASSRLAGEVINEQYF
TRBJ2-2 | TRBV4-1 | few | TRBD2 | TGCGCCAGCAGCCAACCGTTTCCGAGGCGGGAGGCGTGGGGCGGGGAGCTGTTTTTT | CASSQPFPRREAWGGELFF
TRBJ1-2 | TRBV5-1 | many | TRBD1 | TGCGCCAGCAGCCCGGACAGGGGGCGGGTTGTATACTATGGCTACACCTTC | CASSPDRGRVVYYGYTF
TRBJ2-7 | TRBV6-2/TRBV6-3 | many | TRBD1 | TGTGCCAGCAGTGATCCAGGGGGCTCCAACTCCTACGAGCAGTACTTC | CASSDPGGSNSYEQYF
TRBJ1-2 | TRBV28 | few | - | TGTGCCAGCAGTTTATGGGTCCCGGGGGTGGGCTACACCTTC | CASSLWVPGVGYTF
TRBJ2-5 | TRBV6-2/TRBV6-3 | once | - | TGTGCCAGGAGTTCGTCGGGAGAGACCCAGTACTTC | CARSSSGETQYF
TRBJ1-1 | TRBV7-9 | many | - | TGTGCCAGCAGCTTTATGGGAGACGCTGAAGCTTTCTTT | CASSFMGDAEAFF
TRBJ2-7 | TRBV5-1 | many | TRBD2 | TGCGCCAGCAGCTTTCTAGCGGGTGAAAACGAGCAGTACTTC | CASSFLAGENEQYF
TRBJ2-5 | TRBV11-2 | many | - | TGTGCCAGCAGCTTAATGGGGGGCCTTTACCAAGAGACCCAGTACTTC | CASSLMGGLYQETQYF
TRBJ1-1 | TRBV4-3 | many | - | TGCGCCAGCAGCCAAGATTTCCAGGGAGGATCTGACACTGAAGCTTTCTTT | CASSQDFQGGSDTEAFF
TRBJ1-6 | TRBV2 | many | TRBD1 | TGTGCCAGCAGTGGGGGACAGCTCCATAATTCACCCCTCCACTTT | CASSGGQLHNSPLHF
TRBJ2-4 | TRBV10-2 | few | - | TGCGCCAGCAGTGATTGGCAGGGGATAAAAAACATTCAGTACTTC | CASSDWQGIKNIQYF
TRBJ2-5 | TRBV9 | many | TRBD2 | TGTGCCAGCAGCGTAGAAAAGCTCCGGGGGGCCCAGTACTTC | CASSVEKLRGAQYF
TRBJ2-7 | TRBV29-1 | many | - | TGCAGCGTTGGGAGGGGAAACTACGAGCAGTACTTC | CSVGRGNYEQYF
TRBJ2-2 | TRBV28 | many | - | TGTGCCAGCAGCTCAGGGTGGTTGGCCGGGGAGCTGTTTTTT | CASSSGWLAGELFF
TRBJ2-7 | TRBV29-1 | many | - | TGCAGCGTTGCACAGGGTTTTGACTACGAGCAGTACTTC | CSVAQGFDYEQYF
TRBJ1-5 | TRBV10-1 | few | - | TGCGCCAGCAGTGGAGGGTGGCCAGGGAGCAATCAGCCCCAGCATTTT | CASSGGWPGSNQPQHF
TRBJ1-1 | TRBV11-2 | many | - | TGTGCCAGCAGCCCCGCCCTTATTCGAGGGGAGACTGAAGCTTTCTTT | CASSPALIRGETEAFF
TRBJ2-7 | TRBV4-3 | many | - | TGCGCCAGCAGCCAAGATACAGGCCTCGTTTACGAGCAGTACTTC | CASSQDTGLVYEQYF
TRBJ2-7 | TRBV6-1 | many | - | TGTGCCAGCACTCCCCTGGGGGGCCGTGATTTTTACGAGCAGTACTTC | CASTPLGGRDFYEQYF
TRBJ2-5 | TRBV12-5 | - | TRBD1 | TGTGCTAGTGGTGGCGGACAGGGGGCAGAGACCCAGTACTTC | CASGGGQGAETQYF
TRBJ2-2 | TRBV14 | - | - | TGTGCCAGCAGCTCCTTAGGTCCCGGGGAGCTGTTTTTT | CASSSLGPGELFF
TRBJ2-7 | TRBV28 | many | - | TGTGCCAGCAGTTTACCCTACCGGACGACCTACGAGCAGTACTTC | CASSLPYRTTYEQYF
TRBJ2-5 | TRBV6-2/TRBV6-3 | - | TRBD2 | TGTGCCAGCAACGAAAAGACTAGCGTGGAAGAGACCCAGTACTTC | CASNEKTSVEETQYF
TRBJ2-5 | TRBV6-2/TRBV6-3 | - | TRBD2 | TGTGCCAGTGGACTAGCGGGAGACCTCCAAGAGACCCAGTACTTC | CASGLAGDLQETQYF
TRBJ1-3 | TRBV11-2 | many | TRBD1 | TGTGCCAGCAGCATTGGGACAGCTATCATAGGGGGAGGAAACACCATATATTTT | CASSIGTAIIGGGNTIYF
TRBJ1-1 | TRBV18 | many | TRBD1 | TGTGCCAGCTCAGCGACAGGGGGTTTGAACACTGAAGCTTTCTTT | CASSATGGLNTEAFF
TRBJ1-6 | TRBV6-2/TRBV6-3 | many | - | TGTGCCAGCAGTGCCACAGGGTATTCACCCCTCCACTTT | CASSATGYSPLHF
TRBJ1-5 | TRBV28 | many | - | TGTGCCAGTGGGACTGGGAATCAGCCCCAGCATTTT | CASGTGNQPQHF
TRBJ2-7 | TRBV29-1 | - | - | TGCAGCGTTTTCAGGCCAGGTAGCAGCTACGAGCAGTACTTC | CSVFRPGSSYEQYF
TRBJ1-5 | TRBV6-2/TRBV6-3 | - | - | TGTGCCAGCAGTTACTCTAACGTACAGCCCCAGCATTTT | CASSYSNVQPQHF
TRBJ1-2 | TRBV28 | - | TRBD1 | TGTGCCAGCAGTTTATATCGGACAGGGGGAGACTATGGCTACACCTTC | CASSLYRTGGDYGYTF
TRBJ2-2 | TRBV6-1 | once | TRBD1 | TGTGCCGCATCCGGGACAGGGGGAACCGGGGAGCTGTTTTTT | CAASGTGGTGELFF
TRBJ2-7 | TRBV4-2 | many | - | TGTGCCAGCAGCCAGGTAGACAACGAGCAGTACTTC | CASSQVDNEQYF
TRBJ1-5 | TRBV20-1 | many | - | TGCAGTGCTAGAGACCGGCAACCTAGCAATCAGCCCCAGCATTTT | CSARDRQPSNQPQHF
TRBJ2-7 | TRBV6-6 | many | - | TGTGCCAGCAGTTACGATCTCACAGAGCAGTACTTC | CASSYDLTEQYF
TRBJ1-2 | TRBV7-2 | - | - | TGTGCCAGCAGCCAACAGGTTAACTATGGCTACACCTTC | CASSQQVNYGYTF
TRBJ2-7 | TRBV12-3/TRBV12-4 | many | TRBD2 | TGTGCCAGCAGCCCGGGACTAGCGGGTACCTACGAGCAGTACTTC | CASSPGLAGTYEQYF
TRBJ1-1 | TRBV5-1 | many | - | TGCGCCAGCAGCTTGGGGAACGGGGACACTGAAGCTTTCTTT | CASSLGNGDTEAFF
TRBJ1-2 | TRBV12-3/TRBV12-4 | - | TRBD1 | TGTGCCAGCATTACAAACAGGGGACTCGATGGCTACACCTTC | CASITNRGLDGYTF
TRBJ1-1 | TRBV12-5 | many | TRBD1 | TGTGCTAGTGGTTTGGATTCTCCCCTTCTCGACAGGGCTGAAGCTTTCTTT | CASGLDSPLLDRAEAFF
TRBJ1-1 | TRBV30 | many | TRBD1 | TGTGCAACAGGGGTGAACACTGAAGCTTTCTTT | CATGVNTEAFF
TRBJ2-5 | TRBV28 | many | TRBD2 | TGTGCCAGCAGTCCCCCTGGACTAGCGGCTCCTAAGACCCAGTACTTC | CASSPPGLAAPKTQYF
TRBJ2-7 | TRBV28 | - | - | TGTGCCAGCAATCGGAGGCCCGAGGCCTACGAGCAGTACTTC | CASNRRPEAYEQYF
TRBJ2-7 | TRBV30 | many | TRBD1 | TGTGCCTGGAGTTTGGGACAGGGGGCCTCCTACGAGCAGTACTTC | CAWSLGQGASYEQYF
TRBJ1-5 | TRBV6-1 | many | - | TGTGCCAGCAGGGGACGGGACAGCAATCAGCCCCAGCATTTT | CASRGRDSNQPQHF
TRBJ2-5 | TRBV20-1 | many | - | TGCAGTGCTGGTGCGAACCAAGAGACCCAGTACTTC | CSAGANQETQYF